A selection of T cell receptor beta chains follows, all from one sample in a study of T-cell memory formation after mild COVID-19. TCRdb analysed the 5' RACE reads with MiXCR anew, one entry per CDR3 protein. The sample shows 110,000 to 150,000 distinct CDR3 sequences, around 27% of them seen only once. Sequenced input: PBMCs or a T cell subset sorted from them (not recorded which). These receptors all stem from an adult woman who had mild COVID-19 (a few samples of this study predate the infection). Cell type and time point are not known. Both conserved end residues are part of each CDR3. D genes are given only for firm matches. Part of the rows lack a size; the others show once, few, many or a class for expanded clones.

d_gene	abundance	v_gene	j_gene	CDR3nt	CDR3aa
.	.	TRBV6-2/TRBV6-3	TRBJ2-7	TGTGCCAGCAGATCAGGGTTCGTCGAGCAGTACTTC	CASRSGFVEQYF
.	.	TRBV12-3/TRBV12-4	TRBJ2-2	TGTGCCAGCAGTTTCGAGGGCGGGGAGCTGTTTTTT	CASSFEGGELFF
.	few	TRBV12-3/TRBV12-4	TRBJ2-6	TGTGCCAGCACTCTAAGCTTGGGACAATTCTCTGGGGCCAACGTCCTGACTTTC	CASTLSLGQFSGANVLTF
.	.	TRBV4-3	TRBJ2-5	TGCGCCAGCAGCCAAGATTTTGGGGAGACCCAGTACTTC	CASSQDFGETQYF
.	.	TRBV3-1	TRBJ2-3	TGTGCCAGCAGCCGCTTTTGGGGAGAGACCACAGATACGCAGTATTTT	CASSRFWGETTDTQYF
.	.	TRBV29-1	TRBJ2-1	TGCAGCGTTGAGGCGGGGAGAAACAATGAGCAGTTCTTC	CSVEAGRNNEQFF
.	.	TRBV4-1	TRBJ1-1	TGCGCCAGCAGCCAAACAGGGTTCCCCACTGAAGCTTTCTTT	CASSQTGFPTEAFF
TRBD1	.	TRBV29-1	TRBJ2-7	TGCAGCGTTGAAATTAAGGGACAGACTTCCTACGAGCAGTACTTC	CSVEIKGQTSYEQYF
.	few	TRBV19	TRBJ2-1	TGTGCCAGTACGCGGAGCAGTGAGCAGTTCTTC	CASTRSSEQFF
.	.	TRBV7-9	TRBJ1-1	TGTGCCAGCAGCTCTACAGGGTCGGCGTCCACTGAAGCTTTCTTT	CASSSTGSASTEAFF
TRBD1	.	TRBV6-5	TRBJ1-4	TGTGCCAGCAGACCGACAGGGGGGGATGAAAAACTGTTTTTT	CASRPTGGDEKLFF
TRBD1	.	TRBV7-6	TRBJ2-7	TGTGCCAGCAGCTTAGCTGGGGACAGGGGGCAATACGAGCAGTACTTC	CASSLAGDRGQYEQYF
TRBD2	few	TRBV5-1	TRBJ2-1	TGCGCCAGCAGCTTGGCTTCGAAGTCTAGCGGGCCTTGGAGCTCCTACAATGAGCAGTTCTTC	CASSLASKSSGPWSSYNEQFF
.	few	TRBV29-1	TRBJ2-2	TGCAGCGTTGCAGGAGAGCTGAACACCGGGGAGCTGTTTTTT	CSVAGELNTGELFF
.	.	TRBV14	TRBJ2-3	TGTGCCAGCAGCCAAGTTCGGGTAGATACGCAGTATTTT	CASSQVRVDTQYF
.	few	TRBV10-3	TRBJ2-7	TGTGCCATCAGTGAGTCTGGCCGCTCCTACGAGCAGTACTTC	CAISESGRSYEQYF
TRBD2	.	TRBV11-2	TRBJ2-3	TGTGCCAGCAGCGAGTCCCTAGCGGGGGGGCATGGAGATACGCAGTATTTT	CASSESLAGGHGDTQYF
.	.	TRBV9	TRBJ2-1	TGTGCCAGCAGCACCGGGACTCACAATGAGCAGTTCTTC	CASSTGTHNEQFF
.	medium-sized	TRBV9	TRBJ1-2	TGTGCCAGCAGCGGTGACCCGGGCTATGGCTACACCTTC	CASSGDPGYGYTF
TRBD2	.	TRBV12-3/TRBV12-4	TRBJ2-2	TGTGCCAGCAGTTCCCTTCGACTAGCAGGAACCGGGGAGCTGTTTTTT	CASSSLRLAGTGELFF
.	.	TRBV20-1	TRBJ2-3	TGCAGTGCTAAGGACGGAAGCACAGATACGCAGTATTTT	CSAKDGSTDTQYF
.	.	TRBV6-4	TRBJ1-1	TGTGCCAGCAGTGACGGATTCCCGGGCACTGAAGCTTTCTTT	CASSDGFPGTEAFF
.	.	TRBV14	TRBJ2-1	TGTGCCAGCAGCCAAGATTCGGTAATCGCCTACAATGAGCAGTTCTTC	CASSQDSVIAYNEQFF